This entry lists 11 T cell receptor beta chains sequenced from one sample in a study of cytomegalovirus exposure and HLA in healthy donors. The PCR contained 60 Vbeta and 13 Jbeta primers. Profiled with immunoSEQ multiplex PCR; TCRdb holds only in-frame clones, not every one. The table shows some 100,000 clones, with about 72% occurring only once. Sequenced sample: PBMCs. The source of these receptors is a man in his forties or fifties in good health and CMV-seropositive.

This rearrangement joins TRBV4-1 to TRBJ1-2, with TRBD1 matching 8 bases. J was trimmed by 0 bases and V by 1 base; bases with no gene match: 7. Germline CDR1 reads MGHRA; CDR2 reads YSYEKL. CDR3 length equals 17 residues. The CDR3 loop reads CASSQGTGLRANYGYTF. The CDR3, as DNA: TGCGCCAGCAGCCAAGGGACAGGGTTGCGGGCTAACTATGGCTACACCTTC.

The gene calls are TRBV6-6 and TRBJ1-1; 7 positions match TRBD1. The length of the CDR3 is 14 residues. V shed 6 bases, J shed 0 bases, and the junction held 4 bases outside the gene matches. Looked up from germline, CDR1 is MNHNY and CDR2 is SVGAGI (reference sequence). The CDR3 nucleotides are TGTGCCAGCAGAAGACAGGGCTTGAACACTGAAGCTTTCTTT. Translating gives CASRRQGLNTEAFF.

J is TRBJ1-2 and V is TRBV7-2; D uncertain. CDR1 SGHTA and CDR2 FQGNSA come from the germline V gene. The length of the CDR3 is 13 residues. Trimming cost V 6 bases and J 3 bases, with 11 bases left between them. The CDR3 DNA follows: TGTGCCAGCAGTCTCCAGGTTTACTATGGCTACACCTTC. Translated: CASSLQVYYGYTF.

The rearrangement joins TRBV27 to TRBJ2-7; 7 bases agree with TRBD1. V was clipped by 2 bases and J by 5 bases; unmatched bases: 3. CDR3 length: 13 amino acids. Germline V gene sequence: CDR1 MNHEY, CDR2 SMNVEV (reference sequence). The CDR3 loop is CASSLRGPNEQYF. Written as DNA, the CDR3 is TGTGCCAGCAGTTTAAGGGGGCCCAACGAGCAGTACTTC.

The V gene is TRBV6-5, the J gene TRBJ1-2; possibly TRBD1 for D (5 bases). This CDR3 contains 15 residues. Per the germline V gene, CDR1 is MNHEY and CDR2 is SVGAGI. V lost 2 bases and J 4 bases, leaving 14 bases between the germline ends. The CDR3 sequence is CASSYRQRAGYGYTF. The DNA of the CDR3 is TGTGCCAGCAGTTACCGACAGCGAGCTGGCTATGGCTACACCTTC.

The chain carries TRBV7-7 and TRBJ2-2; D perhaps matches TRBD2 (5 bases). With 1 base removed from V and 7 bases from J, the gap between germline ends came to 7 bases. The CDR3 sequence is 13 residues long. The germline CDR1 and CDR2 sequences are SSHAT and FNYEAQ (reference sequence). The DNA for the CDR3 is TGTGCCAGCAGCTTAGGGGGAGTCGGGGAGCTGTTTTTT. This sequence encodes CASSLGGVGELFF.

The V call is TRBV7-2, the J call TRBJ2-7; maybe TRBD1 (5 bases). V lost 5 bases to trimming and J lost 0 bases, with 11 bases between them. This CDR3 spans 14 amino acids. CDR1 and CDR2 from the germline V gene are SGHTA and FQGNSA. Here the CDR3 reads CASSNNRNSYEQYF. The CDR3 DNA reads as TGTGCCAGCAGCAATAACAGGAACTCCTACGAGCAGTACTTC. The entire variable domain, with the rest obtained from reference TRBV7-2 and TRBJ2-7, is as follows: GAGVSQSPSNKVTEKGKDVELRCDPISGHTALYWYRQSLGQGLEFLIYFQGNSAPDKSGLPSDRFSAERTGGSVSTLTIQRTQQEDSAVYLCASSNNRNSYEQYFGPGTRLTVT.

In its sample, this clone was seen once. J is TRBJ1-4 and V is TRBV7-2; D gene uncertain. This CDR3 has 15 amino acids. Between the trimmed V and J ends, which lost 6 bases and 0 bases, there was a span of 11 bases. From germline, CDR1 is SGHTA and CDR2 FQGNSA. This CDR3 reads CASSRRAATNEKLFF. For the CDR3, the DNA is TGTGCCAGCAGTCGGAGAGCTGCAACTAATGAAAAACTGTTTTTT.

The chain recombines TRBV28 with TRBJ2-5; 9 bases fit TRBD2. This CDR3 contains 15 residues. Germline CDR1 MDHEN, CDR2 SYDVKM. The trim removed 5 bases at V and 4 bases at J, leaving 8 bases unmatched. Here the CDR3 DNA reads TGTGCCAGCAGTCCGAGGCTAGCGGGATCAGAGACCCAGTACTTC. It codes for CASSPRLAGSETQYF. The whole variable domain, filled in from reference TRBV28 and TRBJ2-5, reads DVKVTQSSRYLVKRTGEKVFLECVQDMDHENMFWYRQDPGLGLRLIYFSYDVKMKEKGDIPEGYSVSREKKERFSLILESASTNQTSMYLCASSPRLAGSETQYFGPGTRLLVL.

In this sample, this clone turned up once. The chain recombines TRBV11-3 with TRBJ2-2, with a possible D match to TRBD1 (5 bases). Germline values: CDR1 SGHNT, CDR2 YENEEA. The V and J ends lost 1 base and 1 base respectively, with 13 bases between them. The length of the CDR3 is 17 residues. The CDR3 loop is CASSLGTGQGNTGELFF. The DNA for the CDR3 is TGTGCCAGCAGCTTAGGGACCGGGCAGGGGAACACCGGGGAGCTGTTTTTT.

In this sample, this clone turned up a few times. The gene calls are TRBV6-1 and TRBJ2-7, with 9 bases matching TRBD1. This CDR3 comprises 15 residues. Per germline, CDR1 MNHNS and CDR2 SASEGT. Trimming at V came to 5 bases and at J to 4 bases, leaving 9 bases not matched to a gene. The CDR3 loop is CASSPPGTGNYEQYF. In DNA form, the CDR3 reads TGTGCCAGCAGTCCTCCCGGGACAGGGAATTACGAGCAGTACTTC.